One and the same sample provided the 13 T cell receptor beta chains below, sequenced in a study of T cells after yellow fever vaccination. A single record per CDR3 protein comes from TCRdb applying MiXCR to the 5' RACE reads. The table has about 160,000 distinct CDR3 sequences, around 7.3% seen once; the top ten hold 2.5% to 3%. The starting material was CD4+ T cells sorted from PBMCs, obtained 4 to 5 days after the first yellow fever vaccination. The receptor set was obtained from a man aged 18 to 35 who received the YFV17D yellow fever vaccine.

The chain links TRBV6-1 to TRBJ1-1; no clear D gene. This CDR3 is built from 13 residues. Germline loops: CDR1 MNHNS, CDR2 SASEGT. V lost 2 bases to trimming and J lost 2 bases, with 6 bases between them. DNA for the CDR3: TGTGCCAGCAGTGAACAGGCAAACACTGAAGCTTTCTTT. It translates to CASSEQANTEAFF.

This clonotype turned up a few times. This chain connects TRBV5-4 to TRBJ2-3; 9 positions match TRBD2. The V gene end was trimmed by 1 base and the J gene end by 6 bases; junction bases not matched to a gene: 6. Germline V gene sequence: CDR1 SGHNT, CDR2 YYREEE (reference sequence). This CDR3 region has 15 residues. As DNA, the CDR3 is TGTGCCAGCAGCTTGCAGCGGGGGGCCCAGGATACGCAGTATTTT. This codes for CASSLQRGAQDTQYF. Full variable domain (outside the CDR3, taken from reference TRBV5-4 and TRBJ2-3): ETGVTQSPTHLIKTRGQQVTLRCSSQSGHNTVSWYQQALGQGPQFIFQYYREEENGRGNFPPRFSGLQFPNYSSELNVNALELDDSALYLCASSLQRGAQDTQYFGPGTRLTVL.

The CDR3 nucleotides are TGTGCCAGCAGCTTGGATCCTGGGACTAGGAACACCGGGGAGCTGTTTTTT. Translated, it gives CASSLDPGTRNTGELFF. J is TRBJ2-2 and V is TRBV5-4; TRBD2 matches 8 bases. Per germline, CDR1 SGHNT and CDR2 YYREEE (reference sequence). V trimming: 0 bases; J trimming: 1 base; junction bases outside the gene matches: 5. CDR3 length: 17 residues.

This clonotype was picked up a small number of times. V gene TRBV7-2 combines with J gene TRBJ2-1; 7 bases match TRBD1. Losses at the gene ends were 5 bases for V and 3 bases for J; bases not matched to a gene: 4. The V gene's germline CDR1 is SGHTA and CDR2 FQGNSA. The CDR3 is 14 amino acids. This CDR3 is CASSEGASYNEQFF. The DNA of the CDR3 is TGTGCCAGCAGCGAGGGGGCTAGCTACAATGAGCAGTTCTTC.

Ten or more counts support this clonotype. This sequence joins TRBV6-5 and TRBJ1-5; 7 nucleotides match TRBD1. J gave up 5 bases and V 6 bases, and 7 bases lay outside the gene matches. The CDR3 totals 14 residues. Looked up from germline, CDR1 is MNHEY and CDR2 is SVGAGI. CDR3 nucleotides: TGTGCCAGCAGCCCTAGGACAGGTTATCAGCCCCAGCATTTT. Its translation: CASSPRTGYQPQHF.

This clonotype was counted once. This chain links TRBV27 with TRBJ2-3; D not resolved. V gave up 4 bases and J gave up 0 bases, with 5 bases separating them. The CDR3 is made up of 13 amino acids. From germline, CDR1 is MNHEY and CDR2 SMNVEV (reference sequence). The CDR3 DNA reads as TGTGCCAGCAGTTCAGCTAGCACAGATACGCAGTATTTT. It codes for CASSSASTDTQYF.

This clonotype came up many times. The gene calls are TRBV12-3 or TRBV12-4 and TRBJ2-3, with TRBD2 identical over 11 bases. With V trimmed by 5 bases and J by 6 bases, 10 bases remained unmatched. The CDR3 totals 16 residues. CDR3 DNA sequence: TGTGCCAGCAGTCGACTAGCGGGGCTGATTGGGGATACGCAGTATTTT. Translated, it gives CASSRLAGLIGDTQYF.

In this sample, this clonotype turned up a few times. V is TRBV11-1 and J is TRBJ2-3, with D unclear. V shed 3 bases and J shed 6 bases, with 16 bases lying between them. The CDR3 contains 15 residues. Germline assignment: CDR1 SGHAT and CDR2 FQDESV (reference sequence). CDR3 in amino acids: CASSFVLPPGDTQYF. As DNA, the CDR3 is TGTGCCAGCAGCTTTGTACTACCCCCTGGGGATACGCAGTATTTT.

CDR3 amino acids: CASSFPIWRYEQYV. Here the CDR3 DNA reads TGTGCCAGCAGTTTCCCCATATGGCGATACGAGCAGTACGTC. This chain connects TRBV27 to TRBJ2-7, with D hard to call. CDR3 length: 14 amino acids. Between the trimmed V and J ends, which lost 3 bases and 4 bases, there was a span of 13 bases. The germline CDR1 and CDR2 sequences are MNHEY and SMNVEV (reference sequence).

This clonotype was seen repeatedly, ten times or more. Without the conserved terminal phenylalanine or tryptophan, this CDR3 likely stems from a read error. The DNA is omitted, as the CDR3 cannot be located on it reliably, and the CDR3 follows TCRdb's listing. The chain links TRBV24-1 to TRBJ2-3; the D call TRBD1 from the table was never checked on the DNA. Germline values: CDR1 KGHDR, CDR2 SFDVKD. The CDR3 is 8 amino acids long, termini counted. The CDR3 spells CATGGPAQ.

This clonotype was seen a few times. The chain links TRBV5-4 to TRBJ2-7; unclear D gene. V lost 3 bases and J lost 5, with 9 bases in between. Germline CDR1 SGHNT, CDR2 YYREEE (reference sequence). The CDR3 sequence is 12 residues long. The CDR3 sequence: CASSYIPNEQYF. In DNA form, the CDR3 reads TGTGCCAGCAGCTACATCCCCAACGAGCAGTACTTC.

V and J are TRBV19 and TRBJ1-5; no clear D gene. Germline assignment: CDR1 LNHDA and CDR2 SQIVND (reference sequence). V shed 5 bases and J shed 5 bases, with 13 bases lying between them. The CDR3 totals 14 residues. The CDR3 spells CASSGDTRHQPQHF. Written as DNA, the CDR3 is TGTGCCAGTAGTGGAGACACTCGTCATCAGCCCCAGCATTTT. Filled out from reference TRBV19 and TRBJ1-5, the complete variable domain reads DGGITQSPKYLFRKEGQNVTLSCEQNLNHDAMYWYRQDPGQGLRLIYYSQIVNDFQKGDIAEGYSVSREKKESFPLTVTSAQKNPTAFYLCASSGDTRHQPQHFGDGTRLSIL.

This clonotype was seen more than once but under ten times. This chain connects TRBV5-4 to TRBJ1-2; D is undetermined. This CDR3 contains 14 residues. CDR1 and CDR2 from the germline V gene are SGHNT and YYREEE (reference sequence). V gave up 4 bases and J gave up 3 bases, with 13 bases separating them. CDR3 sequence reads: CASSAGRTDYGYTF. The CDR3 DNA reads as TGTGCCAGCAGCGCAGGACGGACGGACTATGGCTACACCTTC.